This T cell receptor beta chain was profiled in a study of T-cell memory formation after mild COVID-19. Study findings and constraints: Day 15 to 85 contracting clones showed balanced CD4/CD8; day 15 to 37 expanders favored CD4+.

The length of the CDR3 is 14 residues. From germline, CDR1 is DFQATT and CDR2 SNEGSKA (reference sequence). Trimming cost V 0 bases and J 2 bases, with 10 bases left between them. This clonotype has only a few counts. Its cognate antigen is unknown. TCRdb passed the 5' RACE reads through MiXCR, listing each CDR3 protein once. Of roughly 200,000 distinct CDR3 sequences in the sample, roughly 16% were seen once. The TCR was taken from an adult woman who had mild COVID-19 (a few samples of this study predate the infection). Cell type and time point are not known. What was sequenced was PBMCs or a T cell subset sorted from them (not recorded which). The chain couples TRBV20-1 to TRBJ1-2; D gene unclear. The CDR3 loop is CSARDGLGNYGYTF. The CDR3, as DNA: TGCAGTGCTAGAGATGGCCTTGGAAACTATGGCTACACCTTC.